This entry lists 32 T cell receptor beta chains sequenced from one sample in a study of CD8 T cells in Susac syndrome. RNA was extracted with the RNeasy kit, and a quantity of about 0.45 to 1 ug was reverse transcribed using random hexamers. One entry per CDR3 protein, called by TCRdb with MiXCR from the immunoSEQ multiplex PCR reads. The repertoire consists of about 400,000 distinct CDR3 sequences, with more than 80% occurring once and the leading ten covering 0.09% to 0.15%. The sample taken for sequencing was CD8+ T cells from PBMCs. The receptors were gathered from a human donor with multiple sclerosis.

This chain connects TRBV20-1 to TRBJ2-4, with 10 bases aligning to TRBD1. Losses at the gene ends were 0 bases for V and 6 bases for J; bases not matched to a gene: 5. Germline-derived CDR1 and CDR2 are DFQATT and SNEGSKA (reference sequence). The CDR3 runs to 15 residues. The CDR3 is CSARDPGTGVNIQYF. The CDR3 region has the DNA TGCAGTGCTAGAGATCCTGGGACAGGGGTAAACATTCAGTACTTC.

The rearrangement uses TRBV6-6 and TRBJ2-3; tentative D call: TRBD1 (5 bases). The V end lost 0 bases, the J end lost 2 bases, and 9 bases lay between the germline ends. Germline-derived CDR1 and CDR2 are MNHNY and SVGAGI (reference sequence). The CDR3 is made up of 15 amino acids. The CDR3 protein is CASSYSRQNTDTQYF. CDR3 bases: TGTGCCAGCAGTTACTCGAGACAGAACACAGATACGCAGTATTTT.

The rearrangement joins TRBV4-1 to TRBJ2-7, with 11 bases lining up with TRBD1. This CDR3 contains 15 residues. CDR1 MGHRA and CDR2 YSYEKL come from the germline V gene. Unmatched junction bases numbered 6, after V lost 1 base and J lost 7 bases. The CDR3 nucleotides are TGCGCCAGCAGCCAAGCTCCGGGACAGGGGGTAGAGCAGTACTTC. Protein sequence: CASSQAPGQGVEQYF.

This clonotype appeared once. The chain combines TRBV12-3 or TRBV12-4 with TRBJ2-3; D is ambiguous. V was cut by 8 bases and J by 3 bases, with 12 bases left in between. CDR3 size: 13 residues. The CDR3 DNA reads TGTGCCAGCTTAAACTACCTAACAGATACGCAGTATTTT. It encodes CASLNYLTDTQYF.

The chain uses TRBV3-1 and TRBJ1-3; D is ambiguous. Germline lookup yields CDR1 LGHDT and CDR2 YNNKEL (reference sequence). V shed 0 bases and J shed 4 bases, with 13 bases lying between them. The length of the CDR3 is 16 residues. The CDR3 coding sequence is TGTGCCAGCAGCCAAGAATTGAAGGCGGCCGGAAACACCATATATTTT. This codes for CASSQELKAAGNTIYF.

The chain joins TRBV13 to TRBJ2-7, with no clear D. This CDR3 has 13 amino acids. The germline V and J ends were trimmed by 0 bases and 4 bases, with 7 bases remaining between them. The germline gives CDR1 PRHDT, CDR2 FYEKMQ (reference sequence). CDR3 sequence: CASSLGVYYEQYF. DNA for the CDR3: TGTGCCAGCAGCTTAGGGGTCTATTACGAGCAGTACTTC.

J is TRBJ1-5 and V is TRBV6-1, with D possibly being TRBD1 (6 bases). V was shortened by 5 bases and J by 5 bases, with 19 bases between the two germline ends. Germline V gene data show CDR1 as MNHNS and CDR2 as SASEGT. The CDR3 extends over 16 amino acids. The CDR3 DNA follows: TGTGCCAGCAGTCCTGACAGGCCCAGTCCGCATCAGCCCCAGCATTTT. It is translated as CASSPDRPSPHQPQHF.

CDR3 DNA: TGTGCCATCAACGAGGGTTGGGACACCGGGGAGCTGTTTTTT. It is translated as CAINEGWDTGELFF. This chain links TRBV10-3 with TRBJ2-2, with TRBD2 as a possible D gene (5 bases). Germline assignment: CDR1 ENHRY and CDR2 SYGVKD. Trimming pared 7 bases from V and 3 bases from J, leaving 12 bases between. The CDR3 has 14 amino acids.

The chain joins TRBV7-9 to TRBJ2-2, with 8 bases aligning to TRBD1. Germline loops: CDR1 SEHNR, CDR2 FQNEAQ (reference sequence). CDR3 length: 15 amino acids. Trimming cost V 2 bases and J 5 bases; bases outside gene matches: 4. DNA of the CDR3: TGTGCCAGCAGCTTAACAAACAGGGGGACCGGGGAGCTGTTTTTT. Its protein is CASSLTNRGTGELFF. The full variable domain, its missing parts supplied by reference TRBV7-9 and TRBJ2-2, is DTGVSQNPRHKITKRGQNVTFRCDPISEHNRLYWYRQTLGQGPEFLTYFQNEAQLEKSRLLSDRFSAERPKGSFSTLEIQRTEQGDSAMYLCASSLTNRGTGELFFGEGSRLTVL.

This clonotype turned up a few times. The chain carries TRBV27 and TRBJ1-3; D is ambiguous. The CDR3 runs 12 residues. V lost 8 bases, J lost 0 bases, and 5 bases lay in between. Germline V gives CDR1 MNHEY, CDR2 SMNVEV (reference sequence). The CDR3 bases are TGTGCCAGCGGCCCCTCTGGAAACACCATATATTTT. It translates to CASGPSGNTIYF.

The chain is built from TRBV20-1 and TRBJ2-5; TRBD2 matches at 9 bases. CDR3 length: 20 residues. Per germline, CDR1 DFQATT and CDR2 SNEGSKA (reference sequence). Trimming cost V 3 bases and J 2 bases; bases outside gene matches: 22. The CDR3 sequence is CSASLPSRLLAGQPQETQYF. Written as DNA, the CDR3 is TGCAGTGCTAGTCTCCCCTCCCGCCTCCTAGCGGGACAACCTCAAGAGACCCAGTACTTC.

The rearrangement joins TRBV15 to TRBJ1-2; 11 bases fit TRBD1. This CDR3 contains 14 residues. In germline, CDR1 is LNHNV, CDR2 YYDKDF (reference sequence). V shed 3 bases, J shed 5 bases, and the junction held 2 bases outside the gene matches. CDR3 loop: CATSRDRGLYGYTF. The CDR3 nucleotides are TGTGCCACCAGCAGGGACAGGGGGCTTTATGGCTACACCTTC.

The genes are TRBV6-2 or TRBV6-3 and TRBJ2-1; D remains ambiguous. Germline values: CDR1 MNHEY, CDR2 SVGEGT. Trimming removed 5 bases at V and 4 bases at J, with 9 bases between. CDR3 length: 13 residues. The CDR3 spells CASSVGGYNEQFF. The CDR3 bases are TGTGCCAGCAGTGTGGGCGGTTACAATGAGCAGTTCTTC.

The chain employs TRBV6-1 and TRBJ2-1; D possibly corresponds to TRBD2 (5 bases). The CDR3 covers 12 residues. Germline loops: CDR1 MNHNS, CDR2 SASEGT. With 7 bases removed from V and 10 bases from J, the gap between germline ends came to 14 bases. Here the CDR3 reads CASKRQWREQFF. For the CDR3, the DNA is TGTGCCAGCAAGCGGCAGTGGAGGGAGCAGTTCTTC.

The count of this clonotype is one. The chain recombines TRBV9 with TRBJ2-1; 13 positions agree with TRBD2. The CDR3 totals 18 residues. V shed 2 bases, J shed 2 bases, and the junction held 7 bases outside the gene matches. Looked up from germline, CDR1 is SGDLS and CDR2 is YYNGEE. In nucleotides, the CDR3 is TGTGCCAGCAGCGTCGGACTAGCGGGAGAGTGGACCTACAATGAGCAGTTCTTC. Encoded protein: CASSVGLAGEWTYNEQFF. Drawing the rest from reference TRBV9 and TRBJ2-1, the complete variable domain is DSGVTQTPKHLITATGQRVTLRCSPRSGDLSVYWYQQSLDQGLQFLIQYYNGEERAKGNILERFSAQQFPDLHSELNLSSLELGDSALYFCASSVGLAGEWTYNEQFFGPGTRLTVL.

This chain uses TRBV27 with TRBJ2-2; perhaps D is TRBD1 or TRBD2 (7 bases each). Germline CDR1 and CDR2: MNHEY and SMNVEV (reference sequence). This CDR3 comprises 17 residues. V lost 5 bases to trimming and J lost 1 base, with 17 bases between them. This CDR3 is CASSPTDREGNTGELFF. The CDR3 bases are TGTGCCAGCAGTCCAACCGACAGGGAGGGGAACACCGGGGAGCTGTTTTTT.

The V and J genes are TRBV12-3 or TRBV12-4 and TRBJ2-7; 10 bases are a match to TRBD2. CDR3 length equals 15 residues. With V trimmed by 3 bases and J by 2 bases, 4 bases remained unmatched. The CDR3 spells CASSFILAGAYEQYF. CDR3 sequence (DNA): TGTGCCAGCAGTTTTATTCTAGCGGGGGCCTACGAGCAGTACTTC.

Concerning this clonotype: It is unclear where the CDR3 begins or ends on the DNA, so no DNA is shown, and the CDR3 is as TCRdb lists it. This chain uses TRBV2 with TRBJ1-4; the D segment call TRBD1 is taken from the table without a DNA check. Germline V gene lookup returns CDR1 SNHLY and CDR2 FYNNEI. A total of 17 residues make up the CDR3, ends included. The CDR3 loop is CASSDNRGHFGNEKLFF.

This clonotype was seen just once. V and J are TRBV5-4 and TRBJ2-1; no reliable D call. This CDR3 is 12 amino acids long. V dropped 5 bases and J dropped 9 bases, with 12 bases sitting between them. The germline V gene encodes CDR1 SGHNT and CDR2 YYREEE (reference sequence). The CDR3 region is CASSSDDGEQFF. As DNA, the CDR3 is TGTGCCAGCAGTTCGGACGACGGTGAGCAGTTCTTC.

J is TRBJ2-5 and V is TRBV3-1; 7 bases align to TRBD2. V lost 0 bases to trimming and J lost 6 bases; unmatched junction nucleotides: 7. CDR3 length: 15 amino acids. Germline assignment: CDR1 LGHDT and CDR2 YNNKEL (reference sequence). The DNA of the CDR3 is TGTGCCAGCAGCCAAGAGGGGGACTACGACCAGACCCAGTACTTC. Its protein product is CASSQEGDYDQTQYF.

In this sample, this clonotype turned up a few times. V and J are TRBV13 and TRBJ2-1, with TRBD2 matching over 9 bases. V lost 5 bases and J lost 9; bases outside the gene matches: 14. The germline CDR1 and CDR2 sequences are PRHDT and FYEKMQ (reference sequence). The CDR3 spans 16 residues. The CDR3 spells CASSHPSGKTGREQFF. The CDR3 DNA reads TGTGCCAGCAGCCACCCTAGCGGGAAGACCGGCCGTGAGCAGTTCTTC.

The V call is TRBV27, the J call TRBJ1-1, with D perhaps matching TRBD1 (6 bases). The CDR3 is 14 residues long. Germline CDR1 is MNHEY and CDR2 is SMNVEV (reference sequence). V was clipped by 6 bases and J by 7 bases, with 18 bases between them. This CDR3 is CASSLGAGAYEAFF. In nucleotides, the CDR3 is TGTGCCAGCAGCCTTGGGGCAGGGGCCTATGAAGCTTTCTTT.

The chain combines TRBV24-1 with TRBJ1-5, with D tentatively TRBD1 (5 bases). There are 17 residues in the CDR3. Deletions cut 1 base from V and 2 bases from J, with 14 bases between. Germline V gives CDR1 KGHDR, CDR2 SFDVKD. CDR3 residues: CATSDFEERQRNQPQHF. DNA of the CDR3: TGTGCCACCAGTGATTTTGAAGAGCGACAGCGCAATCAGCCCCAGCATTTT.

The rearrangement joins TRBV6-4 to TRBJ1-1; D not resolved. V shed 3 bases and J shed 2 bases, with 16 bases lying between them. The CDR3 is 16 residues long. Germline V CDR1 and CDR2: MRHNA, SNTAGT. For the CDR3, the DNA is TGTGCCAGCAGTGAGAGGAGTTGGAGCTTTAACACTGAAGCTTTCTTT. Its translation: CASSERSWSFNTEAFF.

The genes are TRBV6-1 and TRBJ2-1; 9 positions match TRBD2. Germline CDR1 reads MNHNS; CDR2 reads SASEGT. The CDR3 extends over 17 amino acids. V was clipped by 4 bases and J by 2 bases; unmatched bases: 9. Here the CDR3 reads CASSASSGTLPYNEQFF. The DNA for the CDR3 is TGTGCCAGCAGTGCTTCTAGCGGGACACTGCCCTACAATGAGCAGTTCTTC.

CDR3 sequence (DNA): TGTGCCAGCAGCCAAGTCGAAGGGATCGGCGAGCAGTACTTC. Its protein is CASSQVEGIGEQYF. The chain recombines TRBV4-2 with TRBJ2-7; D gene uncertain. V was cut by 1 base and J by 6 bases, with 13 bases left in between. This CDR3 is built from 14 residues. CDR1 LGHNA and CDR2 YNFKEQ come from the germline V gene.

This sequence joins TRBV6-1 and TRBJ1-1; D is ambiguous. This CDR3 region has 14 residues. The germline V gene has CDR1 MNHNS and CDR2 SASEGT. The germline V and J ends were trimmed by 7 bases and 4 bases, with 16 bases remaining between them. CDR3 loop: CASTTWAGSTEAFF. CDR3 nucleotide sequence: TGTGCCAGCACCACCTGGGCGGGTAGCACTGAAGCTTTCTTT.

This clonotype appeared a few times. The rearrangement uses TRBV6-1 and TRBJ2-2, with D hard to call. V shed 6 bases and J shed 3 bases, with 8 bases lying between them. Germline CDR1 reads MNHNS; CDR2 reads SASEGT. The CDR3 has 13 residues. CDR3 sequence: CASRRQYTGELFF. As DNA, the CDR3 is TGTGCCAGCAGACGACAATACACCGGGGAGCTGTTTTTT.

This chain uses TRBV6-5 with TRBJ2-2; D not resolved. The CDR3 contains 14 residues. Trimming left V 0 bases short and J 3 bases short, with 5 bases between. Germline V CDR1 and CDR2: MNHEY, SVGAGI. CDR3 nucleotide sequence: TGTGCCAGCAGTTACTCTCAGGACACCGGGGAGCTGTTTTTT. Translated, it gives CASSYSQDTGELFF.

The chain links TRBV29-1 to TRBJ2-2; 8 nucleotides line up with TRBD1. CDR1 is SQVTM, CDR2 ANQGSEA, per germline. V shed 4 bases, J shed 1 base, and the junction held 2 bases outside the gene matches. The CDR3 covers 14 residues. CDR3 loop: CSVVDRGNTGELFF. The CDR3, as DNA: TGCAGCGTTGTAGACAGGGGGAACACCGGGGAGCTGTTTTTT.

The V and J genes are TRBV25-1 and TRBJ2-1; the match to TRBD2 covers 7 bases. CDR3 length equals 14 residues. CDR1 is MGHDK and CDR2 is SYGVNS in the germline V gene. In DNA, the CDR3 is TGTGGGACTGAGAGCGGGACTACAGGAAATGAGCAGTTCTTC. It encodes CGTESGTTGNEQFF. Full variable domain (outside the CDR3, taken from reference TRBV25-1 and TRBJ2-1): EADIYQTPRYLVIGTGKKITLECSQTMGHDKMYWYQQDPGMELHLIHYSYGVNSTEKGDLSSESTVSRIRTEHFPLTLESARPSHTSQYLCGTESGTTGNEQFFGPGTRLTVL.

The rearrangement joins TRBV7-8 to TRBJ2-2; D perhaps matches TRBD2 (5 bases). The V end lost 4 bases, the J end lost 6 bases, and 21 bases lay between the germline ends. Germline V lookup: CDR1 SGHVS, CDR2 FQNEAQ. The CDR3 runs 17 residues. CDR3 nucleotide sequence: TGTGCCAGCAGCTCGGGAAGGGTCCTCTACCTCGCCGGGGAGCTGTTTTTT. Its translation is CASSSGRVLYLAGELFF.